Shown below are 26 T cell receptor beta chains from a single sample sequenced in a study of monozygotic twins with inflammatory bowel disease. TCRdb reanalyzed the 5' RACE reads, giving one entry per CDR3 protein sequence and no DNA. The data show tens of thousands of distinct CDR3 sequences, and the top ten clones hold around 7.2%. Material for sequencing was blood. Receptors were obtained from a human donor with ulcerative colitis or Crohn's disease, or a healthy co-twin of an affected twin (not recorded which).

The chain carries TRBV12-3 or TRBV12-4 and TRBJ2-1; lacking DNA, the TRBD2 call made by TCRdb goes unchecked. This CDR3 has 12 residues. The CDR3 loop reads CASSLREHEQFF.

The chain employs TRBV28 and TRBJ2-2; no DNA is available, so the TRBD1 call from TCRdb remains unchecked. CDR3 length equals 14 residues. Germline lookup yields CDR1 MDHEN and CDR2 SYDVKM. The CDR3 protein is CATDRGPNTGELFF.

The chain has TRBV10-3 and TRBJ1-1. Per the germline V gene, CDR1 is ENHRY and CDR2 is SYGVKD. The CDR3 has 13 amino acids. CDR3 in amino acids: CAISESLIGEAFF.

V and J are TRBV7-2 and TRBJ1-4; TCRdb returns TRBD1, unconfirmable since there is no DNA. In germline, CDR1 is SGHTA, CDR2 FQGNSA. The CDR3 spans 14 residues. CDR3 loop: CASSSPPGEEKLFF.

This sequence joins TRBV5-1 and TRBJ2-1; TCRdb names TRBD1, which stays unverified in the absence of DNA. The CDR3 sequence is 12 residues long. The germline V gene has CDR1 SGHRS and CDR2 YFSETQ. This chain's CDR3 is CASSLQGRGTFF.

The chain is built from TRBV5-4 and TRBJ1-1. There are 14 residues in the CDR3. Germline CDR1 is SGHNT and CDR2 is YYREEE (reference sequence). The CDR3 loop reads CAGSGRHGNTEAFF.

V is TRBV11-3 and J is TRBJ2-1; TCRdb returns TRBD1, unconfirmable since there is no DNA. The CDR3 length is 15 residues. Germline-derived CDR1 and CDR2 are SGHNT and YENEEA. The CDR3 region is CASSLGGQRSNEQFF. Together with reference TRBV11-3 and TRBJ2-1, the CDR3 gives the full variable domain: EAGVVQSPRYKIIEKKQPVAFWCNPISGHNTLYWYLQNLGQGPELLIRYENEEAVDDSQLPKDRFSAERLKGVDSTLKIQPAELGDSAVYLCASSLGGQRSNEQFFGPGTRLTVL.

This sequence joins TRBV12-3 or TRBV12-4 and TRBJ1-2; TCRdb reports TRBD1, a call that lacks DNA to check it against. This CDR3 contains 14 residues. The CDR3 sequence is CASSFGTGLGGYTF.

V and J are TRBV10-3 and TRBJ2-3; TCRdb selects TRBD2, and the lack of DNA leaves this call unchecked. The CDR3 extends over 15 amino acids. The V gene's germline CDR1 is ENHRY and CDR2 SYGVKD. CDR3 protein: CAISVGAGGTDTQYF.

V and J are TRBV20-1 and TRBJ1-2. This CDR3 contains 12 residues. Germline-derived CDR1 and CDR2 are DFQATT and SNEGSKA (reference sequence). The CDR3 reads CSARDQNYGYTF.

Here the CDR3 reads CASQDRGGEKLFF. The chain couples TRBV7-9 to TRBJ1-4; TCRdb picks TRBD1, but there is no DNA to check that call. Germline V gives CDR1 SEHNR, CDR2 FQNEAQ (reference sequence). The CDR3 runs 13 residues.

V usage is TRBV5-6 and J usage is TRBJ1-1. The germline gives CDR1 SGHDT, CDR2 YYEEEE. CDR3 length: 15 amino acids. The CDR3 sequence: CASSLGQRMNTEAFF. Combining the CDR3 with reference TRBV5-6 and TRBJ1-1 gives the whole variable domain DAGVTQSPTHLIKTRGQQVTLRCSPKSGHDTVSWYQQALGQGPQFIFQYYEEEERQRGNFPDRFSGHQFPNYSSELNVNALLLGDSALYLCASSLGQRMNTEAFFGQGTRLTVV.

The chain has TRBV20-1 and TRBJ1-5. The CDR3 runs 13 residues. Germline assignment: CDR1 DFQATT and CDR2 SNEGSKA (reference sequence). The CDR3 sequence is CSALLESNQPQHF.

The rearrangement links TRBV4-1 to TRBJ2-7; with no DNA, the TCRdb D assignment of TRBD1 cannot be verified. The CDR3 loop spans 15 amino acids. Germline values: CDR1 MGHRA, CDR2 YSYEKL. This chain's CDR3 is CASSHRTGGGYEQYF.

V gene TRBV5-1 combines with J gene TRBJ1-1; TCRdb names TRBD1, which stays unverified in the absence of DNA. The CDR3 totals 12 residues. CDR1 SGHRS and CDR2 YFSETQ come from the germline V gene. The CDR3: CASSSRDTKAFF.

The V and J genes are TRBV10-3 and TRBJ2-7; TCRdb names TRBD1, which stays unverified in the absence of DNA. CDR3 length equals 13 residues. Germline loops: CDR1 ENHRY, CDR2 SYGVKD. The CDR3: CAIRARGVHEQYF.

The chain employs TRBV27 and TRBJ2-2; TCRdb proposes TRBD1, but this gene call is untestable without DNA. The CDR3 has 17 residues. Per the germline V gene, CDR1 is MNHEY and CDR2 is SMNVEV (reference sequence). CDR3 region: CASRPYFPGANTGELFF.

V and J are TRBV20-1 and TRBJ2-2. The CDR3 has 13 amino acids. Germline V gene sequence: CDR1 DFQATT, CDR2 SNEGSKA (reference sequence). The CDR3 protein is CSASGFNTGELFF.

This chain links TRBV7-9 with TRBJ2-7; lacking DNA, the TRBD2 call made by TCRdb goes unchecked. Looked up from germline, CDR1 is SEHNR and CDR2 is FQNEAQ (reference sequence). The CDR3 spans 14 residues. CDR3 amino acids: CASSLLAGGHEQYF.

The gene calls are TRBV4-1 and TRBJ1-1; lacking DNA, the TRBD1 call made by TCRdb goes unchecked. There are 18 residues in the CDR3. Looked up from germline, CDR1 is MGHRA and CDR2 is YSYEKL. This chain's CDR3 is CASSPVRPGQGEFTEAFF.

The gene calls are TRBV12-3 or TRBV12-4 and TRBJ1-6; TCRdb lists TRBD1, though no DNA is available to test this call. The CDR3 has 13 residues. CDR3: CASRQGDNSPLHF.

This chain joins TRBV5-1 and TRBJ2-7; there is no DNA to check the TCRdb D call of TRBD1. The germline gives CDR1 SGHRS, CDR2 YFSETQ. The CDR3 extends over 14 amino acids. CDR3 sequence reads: CASSHGTGKDEQYF.

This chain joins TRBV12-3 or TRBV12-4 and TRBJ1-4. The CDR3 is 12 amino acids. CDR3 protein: CASSPLGEKLFF.

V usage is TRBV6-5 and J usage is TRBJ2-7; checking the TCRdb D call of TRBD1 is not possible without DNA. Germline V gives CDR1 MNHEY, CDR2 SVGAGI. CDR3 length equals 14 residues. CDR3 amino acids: CASSYRPGFYEQYF.

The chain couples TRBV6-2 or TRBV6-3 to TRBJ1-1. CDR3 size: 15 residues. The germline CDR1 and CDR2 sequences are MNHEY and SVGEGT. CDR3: CASSYGPLANTEAFF.

This CDR3 is CASSPARLSPLHF. The chain uses TRBV7-2 and TRBJ1-6. CDR3 length: 13 amino acids. Germline CDR1 and CDR2: SGHTA and FQGNSA.